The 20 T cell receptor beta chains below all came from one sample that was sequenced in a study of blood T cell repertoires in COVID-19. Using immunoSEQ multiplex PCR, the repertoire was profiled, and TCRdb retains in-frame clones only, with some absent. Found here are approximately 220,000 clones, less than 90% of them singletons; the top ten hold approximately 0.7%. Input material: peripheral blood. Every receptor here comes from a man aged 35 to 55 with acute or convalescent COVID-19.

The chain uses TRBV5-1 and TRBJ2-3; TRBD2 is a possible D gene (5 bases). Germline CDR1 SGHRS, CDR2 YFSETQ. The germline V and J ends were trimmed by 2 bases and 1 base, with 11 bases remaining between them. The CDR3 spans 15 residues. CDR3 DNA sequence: TGCGCCAGCAGCTTAAGGACCGGGGGCACAGATACGCAGTATTTT. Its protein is CASSLRTGGTDTQYF.

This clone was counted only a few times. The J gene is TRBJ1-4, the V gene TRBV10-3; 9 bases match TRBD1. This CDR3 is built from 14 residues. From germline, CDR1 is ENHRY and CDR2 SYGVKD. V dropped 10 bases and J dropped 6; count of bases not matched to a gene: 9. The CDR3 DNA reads TGTGCCACGAGACTACAGGGGGCGGATGAAAAACTGTTTTTT. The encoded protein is CATRLQGADEKLFF.

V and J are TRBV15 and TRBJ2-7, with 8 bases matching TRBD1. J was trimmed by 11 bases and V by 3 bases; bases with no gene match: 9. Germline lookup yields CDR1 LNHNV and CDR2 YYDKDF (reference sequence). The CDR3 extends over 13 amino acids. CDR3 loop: CATSRENRGEEYF. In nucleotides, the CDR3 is TGTGCCACCAGCAGGGAGAACAGGGGGGAAGAGTACTTC.

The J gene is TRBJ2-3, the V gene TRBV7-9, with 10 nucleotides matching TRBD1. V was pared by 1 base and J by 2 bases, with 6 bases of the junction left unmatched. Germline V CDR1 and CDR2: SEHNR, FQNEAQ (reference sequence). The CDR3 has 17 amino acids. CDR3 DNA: TGTGCCAGCAGCTTAGGGACAGGGGGAACCTACACAGATACGCAGTATTTT. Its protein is CASSLGTGGTYTDTQYF.

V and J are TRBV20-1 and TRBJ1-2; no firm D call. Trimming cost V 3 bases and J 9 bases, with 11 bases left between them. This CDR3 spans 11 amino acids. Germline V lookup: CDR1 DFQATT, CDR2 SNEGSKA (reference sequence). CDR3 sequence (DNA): TGCAGTGCTAGTGTACGAGGGAGCTACACCTTC. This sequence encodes CSASVRGSYTF.

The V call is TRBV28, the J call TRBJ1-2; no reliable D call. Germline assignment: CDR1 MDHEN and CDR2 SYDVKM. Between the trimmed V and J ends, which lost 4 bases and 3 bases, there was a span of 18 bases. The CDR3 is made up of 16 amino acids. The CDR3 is CASSSPGIRGDYGYTF. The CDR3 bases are TGTGCCAGCAGTTCCCCCGGGATCCGAGGCGACTATGGCTACACCTTC.

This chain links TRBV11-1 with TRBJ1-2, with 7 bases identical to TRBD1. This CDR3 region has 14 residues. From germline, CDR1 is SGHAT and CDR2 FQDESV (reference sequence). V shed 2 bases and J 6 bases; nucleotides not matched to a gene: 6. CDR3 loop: CASSLRRQGNGYTF. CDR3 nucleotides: TGTGCCAGCAGCTTACGGCGACAGGGTAATGGCTACACCTTC.

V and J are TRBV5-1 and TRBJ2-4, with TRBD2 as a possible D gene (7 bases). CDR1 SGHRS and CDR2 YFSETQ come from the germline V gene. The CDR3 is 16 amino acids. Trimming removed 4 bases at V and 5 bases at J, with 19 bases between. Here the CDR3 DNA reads TGCGCCAGCAGCACAGCCCCTGGGGGGGGCGAAAACATTCAGTACTTC. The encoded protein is CASSTAPGGGENIQYF.

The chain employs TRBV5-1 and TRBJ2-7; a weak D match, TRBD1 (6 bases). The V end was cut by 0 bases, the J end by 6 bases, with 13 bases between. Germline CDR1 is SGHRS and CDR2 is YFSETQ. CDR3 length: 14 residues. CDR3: CASSLAGTTTEQYF. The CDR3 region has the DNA TGCGCCAGCAGCTTGGCCGGGACAACTACCGAGCAGTACTTC.

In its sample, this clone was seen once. In DNA form, the CDR3 reads TGTGCCAGCAGTTCCCCACAGGACCGAAGAGAAAAACTGTTTTTT. This sequence encodes CASSSPQDRREKLFF. This rearrangement joins TRBV28 to TRBJ1-4; tentative D call: TRBD1 (5 bases). From germline, CDR1 is MDHEN and CDR2 SYDVKM. CDR3 size: 15 residues. Trimming pared 4 bases from V and 8 bases from J, leaving 17 bases between.

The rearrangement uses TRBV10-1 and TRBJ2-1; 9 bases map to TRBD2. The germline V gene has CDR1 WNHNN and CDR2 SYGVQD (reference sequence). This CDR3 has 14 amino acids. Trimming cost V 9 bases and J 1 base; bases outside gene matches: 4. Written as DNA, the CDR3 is TGCGCCAGTAGCGGGGGCGAATCCTACAATGAGCAGTTCTTC. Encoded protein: CASSGGESYNEQFF.

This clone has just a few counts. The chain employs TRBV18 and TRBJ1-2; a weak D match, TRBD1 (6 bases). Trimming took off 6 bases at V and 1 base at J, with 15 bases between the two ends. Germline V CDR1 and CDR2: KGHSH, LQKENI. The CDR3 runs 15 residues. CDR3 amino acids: CASSGLDRLNYGYTF. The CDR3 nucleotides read TGTGCCAGCTCGGGGCTCGACAGGCTTAACTATGGCTACACCTTC.

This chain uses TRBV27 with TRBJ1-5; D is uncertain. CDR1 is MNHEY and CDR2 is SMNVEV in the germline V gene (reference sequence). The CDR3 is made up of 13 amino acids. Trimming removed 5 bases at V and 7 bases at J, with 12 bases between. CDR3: CASSIDWEQPQHF. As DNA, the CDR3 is TGTGCCAGCAGTATTGATTGGGAGCAGCCCCAGCATTTT.

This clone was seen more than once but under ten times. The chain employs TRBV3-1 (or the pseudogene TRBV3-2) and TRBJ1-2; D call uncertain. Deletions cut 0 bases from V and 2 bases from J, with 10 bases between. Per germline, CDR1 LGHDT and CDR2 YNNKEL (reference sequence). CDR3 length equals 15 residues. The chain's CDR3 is CASSQEFRLNYGYTF. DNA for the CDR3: TGTGCCAGCAGCCAAGAATTCAGGTTGAACTATGGCTACACCTTC.

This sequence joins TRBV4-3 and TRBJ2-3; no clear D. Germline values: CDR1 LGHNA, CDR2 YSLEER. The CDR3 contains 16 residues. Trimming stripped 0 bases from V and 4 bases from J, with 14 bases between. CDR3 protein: CASSQDPPGSADTQYF. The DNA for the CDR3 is TGCGCCAGCAGCCAAGATCCCCCGGGTTCGGCAGATACGCAGTATTTT.

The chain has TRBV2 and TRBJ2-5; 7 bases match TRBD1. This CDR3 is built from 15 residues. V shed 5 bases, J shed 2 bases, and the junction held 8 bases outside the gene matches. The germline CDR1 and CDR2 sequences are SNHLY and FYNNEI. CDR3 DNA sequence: TGTGCCAGCAGTAAACAGGGGATAGCACAAGAGACCCAGTACTTC. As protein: CASSKQGIAQETQYF.

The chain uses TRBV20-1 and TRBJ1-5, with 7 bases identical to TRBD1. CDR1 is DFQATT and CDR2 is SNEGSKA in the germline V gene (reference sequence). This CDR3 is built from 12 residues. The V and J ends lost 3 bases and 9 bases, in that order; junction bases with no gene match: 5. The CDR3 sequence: CSASERDRPQHF. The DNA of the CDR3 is TGCAGTGCTAGTGAGAGGGACAGGCCCCAGCATTTT.

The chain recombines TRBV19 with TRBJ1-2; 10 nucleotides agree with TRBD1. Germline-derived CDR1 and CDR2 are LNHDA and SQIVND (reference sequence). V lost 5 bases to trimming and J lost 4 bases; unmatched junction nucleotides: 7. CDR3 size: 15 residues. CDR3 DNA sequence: TGTGCCAGTAGTCCAACTTGGACAGGGGGCTATGGCTACACCTTC. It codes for CASSPTWTGGYGYTF.

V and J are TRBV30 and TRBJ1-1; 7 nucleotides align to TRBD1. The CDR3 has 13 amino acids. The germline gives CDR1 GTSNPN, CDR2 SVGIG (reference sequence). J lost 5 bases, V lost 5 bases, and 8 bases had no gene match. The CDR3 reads CAWVEGAGTEAFF. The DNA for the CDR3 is TGTGCCTGGGTGGAGGGGGCTGGGACTGAAGCTTTCTTT.

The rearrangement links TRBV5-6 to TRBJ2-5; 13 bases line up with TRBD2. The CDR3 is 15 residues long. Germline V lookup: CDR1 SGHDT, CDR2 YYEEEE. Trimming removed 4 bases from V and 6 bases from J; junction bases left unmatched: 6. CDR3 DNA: TGTGCCAGCAGCCGGACTAGCGGGAGAGGCAAGACCCAGTACTTC. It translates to CASSRTSGRGKTQYF.